This T cell receptor beta chain was obtained from a study of cytomegalovirus exposure and HLA in healthy donors. This clone was found once. The assay was immunoSEQ multiplex PCR, and TCRdb's table has in-frame clones only and misses some. Of about 120,000 clones in the sample, about 96% were seen once. The CDR3 is 13 amino acids. CDR1 is SQVTM and CDR2 is ANQGSEA in the germline V gene. V lost 6 bases and J lost 4, with 16 bases in between. This sequence originates from a man aged 18 to 29 in good health and CMV-seronegative. The specimen sequenced was PBMCs. The genes are TRBV29-1 and TRBJ2-7; D perhaps matches TRBD2 (6 bases). This CDR3 is CSVLMGGLYEQYF. DNA of the CDR3: TGCAGCGTCCTCATGGGGGGTCTATACGAGCAGTACTTC.